This T cell receptor beta chain came from a study of T-cell reconstitution after alpha-beta-depleted transplantation in children. Whole-study results and caveats: Several hundred expanded graft clones reportedly were the source of alpha-beta T cells about two months after transplant. Some patients' high day-60 TCRbeta diversity was traced to surviving recipient T cells and thymic progenitors.

This clonotype was seen a handful of times. No antigen is known for it. The CDR3 has 16 amino acids. J was trimmed by 3 bases and V by 0 bases; bases with no gene match: 6. In germline, CDR1 is SGDLS, CDR2 YYNGEE. Preparation of the TCRbeta library used unique molecular identifiers. TCRdb ran MiXCR on the PCR reads and lists one entry per CDR3 protein. The table includes about 310,000 distinct CDR3 sequences, around 20% detected once. Here the sequenced sample was PBMCs, mostly from graft donor cells, taken 180 days after TCRalphabeta/CD19-depleted stem cell transplant. The source of this sequence is a male patient under 18 who had a stem cell transplant for acute lymphoblastic leukemia, so the T cells may come from the graft donor. V usage is TRBV9 and J usage is TRBJ2-1; 7 nucleotides agree with TRBD2. The CDR3 sequence is CASSVGEGGYYNEQFF. The CDR3 DNA follows: TGTGCCAGCAGCGTAGGCGAGGGAGGGTACTACAATGAGCAGTTCTTC. The full variable domain, completed using reference TRBV9 and TRBJ2-1, is DSGVTQTPKHLITATGQRVTLRCSPRSGDLSVYWYQQSLDQGLQFLIQYYNGEERAKGNILERFSAQQFPDLHSELNLSSLELGDSALYFCASSVGEGGYYNEQFFGPGTRLTVL.